The sequence of this T cell receptor (beta chain) was determined in a study of blood T cells in healthy people across ages (dated by TCRdb to the mid-2010s). Regarding the study in general: Template switching captured roughly one uniquely barcoded TCR beta cDNA molecule per two T cells in model experiments. Using deep sequencing normalized with unique cDNA molecular identifiers, the study measured how TCR beta repertoire diversity changes with age. The donors were split into four age groups: young (average about 16 years), middle-aged (about 40), aged (about 62) and long-lived (approximately 89). For two donors (one aged 18 to 29 and one aged 80 or older), the study analyzed two additional independent replicas of 1 million unique cDNA reads from the same blood draw. The study at large found these results: Observed TCR beta diversity correlated strongly with the percentage of naive T cells measured by flow cytometry. Compared with the aged group, more naive CD4+ T cells, fewer expanded clones and increased TCR diversity were shown by the long-lived group, suggesting age selection. As age increased, observed TCR beta diversity per million T cells dropped in a roughly linear way, and a significant reduction was already evident by age about 40. Estimates of total diversity from one million sequenced T cells were regarded as lower bounds and underestimates. The CMV infection status of donors was not known, potentially confounding age-related changes in expanded clonotypes. Conclusive comparison of naive and antigen-experienced compartments was prevented by the profiling of bulk unsorted PBMCs.

CDR1 and CDR2 are drawn from the germline V gene: MNHEY, SVGAGI. The CDR3 spans 13 residues, from the cysteine through the phenylalanine. Only the CDR3 DNA stays, 39 bases, in frame from base 1. Here V drops 2 bases and J drops 8 bases, and the junction holds 2 bases not matched to any gene. The roughly 39 donors, aged roughly 6 to 100 years, were systemically healthy Caucasian individuals from Russia. Each donor gave around 9.5 milliliters of peripheral blood, collected into EDTA-treated Vacutainer tubes. PBMCs were isolated by Ficoll-Paque density-gradient centrifugation, with at least 6.5 million obtained per sample. Trizol reagent was used to extract total RNA from PBMCs, with at least 6 micrograms per sample. For every donor, flow cytometry on a PBMC aliquot measured the percentage of naive CD45RAhigh/CD27high T cells. This clonotype was detected only a few times. This receptor's antigen is unknown. No quality values exist for individual bases; no much larger clone is one base distant.

Libraries were constructed by 5' RACE. TCRdb records Illumina HiSeq 2500 as the sequencer. A second PCR of about 6 to 11 cycles was performed with a sample-barcoded 5' primer and a J-beta primer mix. A template-switch 5' adaptor carrying 12 random nucleotides introduced a unique molecular identifier onto each TCR beta cDNA molecule. At least 3 million CDR3-containing paired-end reads were obtained from each sample. First-strand cDNA synthesis was performed from all RNA using the Mint cDNA synthesis kit, with priming by a TRBC-specific oligonucleotide. Following uracil-DNA glycosylase treatment, all cDNA underwent a first 18-cycle PCR with the universal primers M1SS and BC2_uni_R. Processing in the source paper ran as follows. Each sample was normalized by randomly selecting 1 million high-quality reads, each carrying a distinct molecular identifier. Instead of being binned into consensus sequences, reads that shared molecular identifiers were thrown out. CDR3 identification, clonotype clustering and error correction used MiTCR with a Q25 quality threshold and the strictest error-elimination algorithm. A nonparametric unseen species model with Euler transformation was used to estimate a lower bound on total TCR beta diversity. The public reads were run again by TCRdb, first through fastp at Q25 and then through MiXCR, and only productive beta chains were kept. Rows with a matching CDR3 protein are joined into one entry that keeps the most common DNA and genes. For this entry, the V and J calls and clone size follow TCRdb and not the study's own pipeline. The sample has about 780,000 distinct CDR3 sequences on record, under 30% of them singletons. The top ten clones comprise around 3% of the sample.

The data also belong to a second study, concerning T cells of mothers and their children. As the second publication notes: Nine systemically healthy Caucasian individuals, comprising three mothers and their six children, were included as donors. cDNA synthesis consumed the entire amount of extracted RNA, loaded at about 1.5 ug RNA in each 15 ul reaction. In the second PCR, sample barcodes and 2-4 random nucleotides were introduced via the M1S primer. Over 9.5 million TCR beta CDR3 reads were obtained for each mother, and some 3 million reads were obtained for each child. Thymic selection similarly shapes TCR recombination output in related and unrelated pairs, with minor effect from inherited differences. Related mother-child pairs always showed normalized repertoire overlap that was slightly higher than in unrelated mother-child pairs, though the difference was never significant. No persistent microchimeric T cell clones were found, with a detection sensitivity of approximately 94 clones per million clonotypes. The study used deep NGS to compare TCR beta repertoires of mothers and children, seeking features distinguishing related mother-child pairs from unrelated individuals. Mothers averaged about 37 +/- 4 years of age and children averaged about 10 +/- 4 years. After adapter ligation was performed with NEBNext reagents, the libraries were sequenced on an Illumina HiSeq 2000 with 100+100 nt paired-end reads. Mother and child libraries were prepared a month apart and sequenced in separate runs to prevent cross-contamination. For each donor, between roughly 450,000 and 2,300,000 distinct TCR beta clonotypes were identified. Naive TCR beta clonotypes were estimated from low-frequency clonotypes matched to each donor's FACS-determined naive share, without sorting.

This clonotype originated in a boy aged 10-17 years in good health. Sequencing was performed on blood. The chain couples TRBV6-5 to TRBJ1-4, and TRBD1 aligns with 7 junction nucleotides. CDR3 loop: CASSYKDREKLFF. The DNA sequence is as follows: TGTGCCAGCAGTTACAAGGACAGGGAAAAACTGTTTTTT.